The TCR beta chain described here comes from a study of OX40 agonist ivuxolimab in advanced cancers. Study-wide context: Ivuxolimab was a fully human IgG2 agonistic monoclonal antibody targeting the costimulatory receptor OX40 (CD134). Intravenous ivuxolimab was administered to patients every 2 weeks at six dose levels: 0.01, 0.1, 0.3, 1.5, 3 and 10 mg/kg. Among the roughly 50 dose-escalation patients, about 20 had hepatocellular carcinoma, 15 melanoma, 9 renal cell carcinoma and 9 head and neck cancer. A male proportion of roughly 85% and a mean age of 60 years, ranging from roughly 20 to 80, were recorded for the dose-escalation cohort. Prior anti-PD-1, anti-PD-L1 or anti-CTLA-4 therapy was permitted, and checkpoint inhibitors had been received by 30% to 40% of dose-escalation patients. Three dose-escalation patients achieved partial responses, one with hepatocellular carcinoma and two with cutaneous melanoma. The purpose of peripheral TCRbeta sequencing was to test whether ivuxolimab changed TCR sequence diversity and led to clonal T-cell expansion. The paper reports the monotherapy dose-escalation portion (N of about 52 patients) of the phase I ivuxolimab trial.

Genomic DNA was isolated from the sorted cells so that the TCRbeta CDR3 region could be sequenced. TCRbeta CDR3 regions were sequenced using the immunoSEQ Assay. The source is immuneACCESS, and TCRdb retained only in-frame sequences with V and J called. Part of the clones is not carried over; for the studies checked, unresolved V genes explain less than half of this, and the remainder is unexplained. The sample includes roughly 48,000 clones, with around 88% observed a single time. Jointly, the top ten make up less than 40% of the sample. Broad study findings and their caveats: Partial responders in the 0.1-3.0 mg/kg groups had among the lowest normalized peripheral clonal expansion, especially among CD8+ T cells. Antigen specificity was not determined for the clonally expanded peripheral T cells. Low levels of normalized T-cell clonal expansion were also seen in some patients who did not respond. At doses of 0.1 to 3.0 mg/kg, clonal expansion of both CD4+ and CD8+ blood T cells was observed from baseline to week 6. After ivuxolimab, expanded clones were on average more numerous among CD8+ T cells than among CD4+ T cells.

Notes on this clone: The target of this receptor is not known. One base away there is no much larger clone; base qualities are not given.

A distance of 14 bases separates the germline ends of V and J, which lose 0 bases and 2 bases respectively. The CDR3 runs 17 residues from the cysteine to the phenylalanine. Only the CDR3 part of the read is kept: 51 bases, read in frame from the first base. The germline V gene specifies SGHVS as CDR1 and FNYEAQ as CDR2. The trial excluded patients who had a history of autoimmune disease or were on systemic immunosuppression. Peripheral blood for TCR sequencing was drawn from every dose cohort at baseline, at cycle 4 day 1 and at cycle 7 day 1. The samples were taken from a phase I, first-in-human, multicenter, open-label dose-escalation trial of ivuxolimab. Adults with locally advanced or metastatic melanoma, renal cell, hepatocellular, or head and neck squamous cell carcinoma were enrolled in the trial. Before TCR sequencing, CD4+ and CD8+ T cells were separately sorted from peripheral blood.

The chain is assembled from TRBV7-6 and TRBJ1-5; no D segment can be confidently identified. The receptor comes from an adult with an advanced solid tumor such as melanoma, head and neck, liver or kidney cancer. Sequenced here: CD4+ or CD8+ T cells sorted from blood, sampled in a trial of the OX40 agonist ivuxolimab. CDR3 reads: CASSLASFGEGNQPQHF. The bases read TGTGCCAGCAGCTTAGCTTCGTTCGGAGAGGGCAATCAGCCCCAGCATTTT. The entire variable domain, with the stretches around the CDR3 drawn from the reference TRBV7-6 and TRBJ1-5 proteins, is GAGVSQSPRYKVTKRGQDVALRCDPISGHVSLYWYRQALGQGPEFLTYFNYEAQQDKSGLPNDRFSAERPEGSISTLTIQRTEQRDSAMYRCASSLASFGEGNQPQHFGDGTRLSIL.